The clone carrying this T cell receptor (beta chain) was detected only a few times. Germline V gene lookup returns CDR1 DFQATT and CDR2 SNEGSKA (reference sequence). There are 13 residues in the CDR3. V was pared by 3 bases and J by 1 base, with 10 bases between. This sample is part of a study of control samples from healthy donors and cancer patients. Clones were read by immunoSEQ multiplex PCR, and TCRdb kept only the in-frame ones, dropping some. The data contain roughly 26,000 clones, 65% to 90% of them singletons. The sequence came from a woman aged 60-70 years with head and neck cancer. Material: PBMCs. The chain combines TRBV20-1 with TRBJ2-7; D remains unclear. This CDR3 is CSASLHHSYEQYF. DNA for the CDR3: TGCAGTGCTAGTTTGCACCATTCCTACGAGCAGTACTTC.